This TCR beta chain was captured in a study of T cell repertoires in cytomegalovirus infection. Turning to the study itself: Through public TCR beta signatures, both CMV infection and matching HLA type were indicated.

Germline V gene sequence: CDR1 MDHEN, CDR2 SYDVKM. Trimming removed 4 bases at V and 1 base at J, with 10 bases between. This CDR3 has 14 amino acids. TCRdb called the reads again in MiXCR, with one record for every CDR3 protein. The table has 250,000 to 300,000 distinct CDR3 sequences, around 25% seen once. In this sample, this clonotype turned up a few times. This TCR derives from a human donor in good health (CMV status not recorded). Some clones in this sample may be carry-over from other donors' samples. The rearrangement joins TRBV28 to TRBJ1-1; possible D gene TRBD1, 5 bases. Sequencing input: PBMCs. DNA for the CDR3: TGTGCCAGCAGTTCCCATACAGGGAACACTGAAGCTTTCTTT. It encodes CASSSHTGNTEAFF.